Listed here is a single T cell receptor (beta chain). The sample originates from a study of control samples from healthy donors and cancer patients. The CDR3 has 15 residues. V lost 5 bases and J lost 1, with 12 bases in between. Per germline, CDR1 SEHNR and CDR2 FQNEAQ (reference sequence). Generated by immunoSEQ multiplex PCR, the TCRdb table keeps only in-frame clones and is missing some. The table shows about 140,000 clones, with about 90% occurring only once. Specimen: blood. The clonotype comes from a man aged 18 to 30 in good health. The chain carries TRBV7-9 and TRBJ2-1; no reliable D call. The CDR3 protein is CASSPALPSYNEQFF. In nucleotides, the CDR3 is TGTGCCAGCAGCCCCGCACTACCTTCCTACAATGAGCAGTTCTTC.